The clone carrying this TCR beta chain was picked up a small number of times. The source of the sample is a study of T cells after yellow fever vaccination. Study at large: In the case of low-cell-number fractions, SMART-Seq v4 Ultra Low Input was used for preparation.

This CDR3 contains 17 residues. Germline CDR1 and CDR2: SGHAT and FQNNGV. Unmatched junction bases numbered 20, after V lost 6 bases and J lost 7 bases. TCRdb re-analysed the 5' RACE reads in MiXCR, keeping a single row per CDR3 protein. This sample yields about 180,000 distinct CDR3 sequences, of which about 6% are seen a single time; roughly 3% belongs to the top ten. This chain joins TRBV11-2 and TRBJ1-2; TRBD1 agrees at 7 bases. Sample: CD4+ T cells sorted from PBMCs, taken on the day of the first yellow fever vaccination. The receptor was isolated from a young man who received the YFV17D yellow fever vaccine. CDR3 nucleotide sequence: TGTGCCAGCAGAATACTCCGGGACAGAAGGGGTCTTGGTGGCTACACCTTC. Translation gives CASRILRDRRGLGGYTF.